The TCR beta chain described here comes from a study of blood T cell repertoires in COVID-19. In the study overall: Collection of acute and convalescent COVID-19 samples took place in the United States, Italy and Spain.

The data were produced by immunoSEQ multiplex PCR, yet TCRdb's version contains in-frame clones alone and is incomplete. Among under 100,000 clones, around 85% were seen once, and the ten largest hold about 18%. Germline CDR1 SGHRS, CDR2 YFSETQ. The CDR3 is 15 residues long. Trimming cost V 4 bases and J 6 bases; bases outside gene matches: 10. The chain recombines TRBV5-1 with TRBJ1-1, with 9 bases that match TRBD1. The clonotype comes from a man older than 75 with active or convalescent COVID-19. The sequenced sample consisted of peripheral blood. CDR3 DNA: TGCGCCAGCAGCCTTACAGGGGGCAAGGGAGCTGAAGCTTTCTTT. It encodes CASSLTGGKGAEAFF.